A selection of T cell receptor beta chains follows, all from one sample in a study of T cell responses to AZD1222 COVID-19 vaccine. Here immunoSEQ multiplex PCR was the method, and the copy in TCRdb shows in-frame clones only, minus some. Among some 140,000 clones listed, roughly nine tenths were seen once. The source was peripheral blood, collected on day 0 of AZD1222 vaccination. The receptors were sampled from an adult in good health. Both conserved end residues are part of each CDR3. The order of the fields is V gene, J gene, clone size, D gene, CDR3 protein, CDR3 DNA. The D gene is left open where the match is weak. A clone size is listed for some rows: how often the clone was seen (once, few, many), or a class if it is expanded.

v_gene: TRBV27; j_gene: TRBJ1-5; abundance: -; d_gene: TRBD1; CDR3aa: CASSRDRAEIRHF; CDR3nt: TGTGCCAGCAGTCGGGACAGGGCCGAGATAAGGCATTTT
v_gene: TRBV3-1/TRBV3-2; j_gene: TRBJ2-1; abundance: -; d_gene: TRBD2; CDR3aa: CASSQGLAGVSEYNEQFF; CDR3nt: TGTGCCAGCAGCCAAGGGCTAGCGGGAGTCTCGGAGTACAATGAGCAGTTCTTC
v_gene: TRBV30; j_gene: TRBJ1-4; abundance: -; d_gene: -; CDR3aa: CAWSRQVEKLFF; CDR3nt: TGTGCCTGGAGTAGACAGGTCGAAAAACTGTTTTTT
v_gene: TRBV30; j_gene: TRBJ1-6; abundance: -; d_gene: -; CDR3aa: CGSYNSPLHF; CDR3nt: TGCGGCTCCTATAATTCACCCCTCCACTTT
v_gene: TRBV14; j_gene: TRBJ2-1; abundance: -; d_gene: TRBD2; CDR3aa: CASSQVGLASNEQFF; CDR3nt: TGTGCCAGCAGCCAAGTGGGACTAGCCTCCAATGAGCAGTTCTTC
v_gene: TRBV6-5; j_gene: TRBJ1-1; abundance: once; d_gene: -; CDR3aa: CASSRVNTEAFF; CDR3nt: TGTGCCAGCAGCAGGGTGAACACTGAAGCTTTCTTT
v_gene: TRBV5-4; j_gene: TRBJ2-7; abundance: -; d_gene: -; CDR3aa: CASSLGTLHSYEQYF; CDR3nt: TGTGCCAGCAGCTTGGGTACCCTGCACTCCTACGAGCAGTACTTC
v_gene: TRBV7-9; j_gene: TRBJ2-3; abundance: -; d_gene: -; CDR3aa: CASSLDVRSDTQYF; CDR3nt: TGTGCCAGCAGCTTAGACGTTAGGTCAGATACGCAGTATTTT
v_gene: TRBV24-1; j_gene: TRBJ1-4; abundance: -; d_gene: -; CDR3aa: CATSDFIRSNEKLFF; CDR3nt: TGTGCCACCAGTGATTTCATCCGGTCTAATGAAAAACTGTTTTTT
v_gene: TRBV7-9; j_gene: TRBJ1-2; abundance: -; d_gene: TRBD1; CDR3aa: CASSPRDRGYGYTF; CDR3nt: TGTGCCAGCAGCCCACGGGACAGGGGATATGGCTACACCTTC